One T cell receptor (beta chain) is described in this entry. Which antigen it targets is not known. Qualities for individual bases were not recorded, and no much larger clone is one base off. CDR1 and CDR2 were assigned from the germline V gene as MNHEY and SVGEGT. After removal of 4 bases from V and 3 bases from J, the junction retains 2 bases not matched to a gene. The CDR3, cysteine through phenylalanine, is 14 amino acids long. The DNA shown is the 42-base CDR3, in frame from base 1. The data are from a study of control samples from healthy donors and cancer patients (dated by TCRdb to the early 2020s). Library generation was performed with the immunoSEQ multiplex PCR assay. TCRdb holds this immuneACCESS table with in-frame rearrangements only. Some clones are missing; in checked studies, unresolved V genes explain under half, and the rest has no known cause. In this sample the table shows about 84,000 clones, about nine tenths of which occur a single time. Of the sample, 15% to 18% falls within the top ten clones.

What was sequenced was blood. This TCR derives from a man younger than 40 in good health. The chain is assembled from TRBV6-2 or TRBV6-3 and TRBJ1-3, and 8 junctional nucleotides match TRBD1. The CDR3 loop reads CASSWDRNGNTIYF. The bases are TGTGCCAGCAGTTGGGACAGGAATGGAAACACCATATATTTT.